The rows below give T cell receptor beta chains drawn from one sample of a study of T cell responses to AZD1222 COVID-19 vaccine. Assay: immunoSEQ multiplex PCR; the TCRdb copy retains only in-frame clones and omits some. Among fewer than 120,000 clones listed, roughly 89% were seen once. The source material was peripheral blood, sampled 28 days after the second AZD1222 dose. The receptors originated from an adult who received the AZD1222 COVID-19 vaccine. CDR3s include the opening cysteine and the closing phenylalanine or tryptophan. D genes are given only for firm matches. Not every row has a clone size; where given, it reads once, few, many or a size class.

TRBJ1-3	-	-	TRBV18	TGTGCCAGCTCACTGGACCTGCCTGGAAACACCATATATTTT	CASSLDLPGNTIYF
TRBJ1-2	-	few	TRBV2	TGTGCCAGCAGTGTTTCAAGGGGCTACACCTTC	CASSVSRGYTF
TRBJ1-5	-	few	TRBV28	TGTGCCAGCAGTTTTCCCAGTCGGGGCAATCAGCCCCAGCATTTT	CASSFPSRGNQPQHF
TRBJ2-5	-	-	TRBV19	TGTGCCAGTAGTATCGGGGGTGCCGAGACCCAGTACTTC	CASSIGGAETQYF
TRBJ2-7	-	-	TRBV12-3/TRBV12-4	TGTGCCACCGGGAGCGATACCTACGAGCAGTACTTC	CATGSDTYEQYF
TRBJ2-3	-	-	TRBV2	TGTGCCAGCCCCCAAGGGGCAGATACGCAGTATTTT	CASPQGADTQYF
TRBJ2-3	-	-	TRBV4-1	TGCGCCAGCAGCCCTATCGAGAAGGGCACAGATACGCAGTATTTT	CASSPIEKGTDTQYF
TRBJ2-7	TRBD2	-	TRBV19	TGTGCCAGTAGCGAGACTAGCGGGGGGCTCTACGAGCAGTACTTC	CASSETSGGLYEQYF
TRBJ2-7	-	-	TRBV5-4	TGTGCCAGCAGCTGGGACTCCTACGAGCAGTACTTC	CASSWDSYEQYF
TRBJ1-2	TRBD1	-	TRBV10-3	TGTGCCATCAGTGTTTTCGGGACAGAGACAACTAACTATGGCTACACCTTC	CAISVFGTETTNYGYTF
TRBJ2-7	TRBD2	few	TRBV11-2	TGTGCCAGCAGCTTGGGACTAGCGGGAGTCTCCTACGAGCAGTACTTC	CASSLGLAGVSYEQYF
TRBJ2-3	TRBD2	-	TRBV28	TGTGCCAGCAGTTGGGGACTAGCGGGAACCACAGATACGCAGTATTTT	CASSWGLAGTTDTQYF
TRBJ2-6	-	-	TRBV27	TGTGCCAGCAGCACAGGGTTCTCTGGGGCCAACGTCCTGACTTTC	CASSTGFSGANVLTF
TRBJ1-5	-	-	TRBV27	TGTGCCAGCAGTAAAGACGGCCGCAATCAGCCCCAGCATTTT	CASSKDGRNQPQHF
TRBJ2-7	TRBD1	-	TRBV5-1	TGCGCCAGCAGCTCCGGGACAGCCCCAACCTACGAGCAGTACTTC	CASSSGTAPTYEQYF
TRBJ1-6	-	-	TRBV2	TGTGCCAGCAGTGACGGTGTGTGGTCACCCCTCCACTTT	CASSDGVWSPLHF
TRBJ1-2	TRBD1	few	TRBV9	TGTGCCAGCAGCGCCGGGACAGGGGACTATGGCTACACCTTC	CASSAGTGDYGYTF
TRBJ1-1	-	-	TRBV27	TGTGCCAGCAGTTTATCAGGCAGACCCACTGAAGCTTTCTTT	CASSLSGRPTEAFF
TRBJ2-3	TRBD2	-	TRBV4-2	TGTGCCAGCAGCCAAGAGATGGCGGGGGGCCTCACAGATACGCAGTATTTT	CASSQEMAGGLTDTQYF
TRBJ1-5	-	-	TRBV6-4	TGTGCCAGCAGTGACGCGAACCCCGAACGGGGGCAGCCCCAGCATTTT	CASSDANPERGQPQHF
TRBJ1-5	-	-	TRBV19	TGTGCCAGTAGTATAGATCAGGGACGGATTAATCAGCCCCAGCATTTT	CASSIDQGRINQPQHF
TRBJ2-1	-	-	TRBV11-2	TGTGCCAGCAGCTTGTCTACTAGGCAAAATGAGCAGTTCTTC	CASSLSTRQNEQFF
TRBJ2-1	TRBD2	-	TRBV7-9	TGTGCCAGCAGCTTAGAGGGCCCTAGCGGAAAGTACAATGAGCAGTTCTTC	CASSLEGPSGKYNEQFF
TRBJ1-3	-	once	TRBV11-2	TGTGCCAGCAGGGGTTTTTCCAGGGCTGGAAACACCATATATTTT	CASRGFSRAGNTIYF
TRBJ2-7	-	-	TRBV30	TGTGCCTGGAAAAATGTCGAGGACGAGCAGTACTTC	CAWKNVEDEQYF
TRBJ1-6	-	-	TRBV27	TGTGCCAGCAGTTTAAGGCCGGGGTGGGATTCACCCCTCCACTTT	CASSLRPGWDSPLHF
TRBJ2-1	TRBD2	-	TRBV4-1	TGCGCCAGCAGCCAAACGGGGGGGACATCGGGTGAGCAGTTCTTC	CASSQTGGTSGEQFF
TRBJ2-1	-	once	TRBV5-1	TGCGCCAGCAGTCCAAGTATGGGTGAGCAGTTCTTC	CASSPSMGEQFF
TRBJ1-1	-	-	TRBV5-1	TGCGCCAGCAGCTTGGCCCCAGCGAACACTGAAGCTTTCTTT	CASSLAPANTEAFF
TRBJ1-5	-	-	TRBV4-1	TGCGCCAGCAGCCGGACACAGGAGCCCAATCAGCCCCAGCATTTT	CASSRTQEPNQPQHF
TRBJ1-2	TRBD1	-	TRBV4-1	TGCGCCAGCAGCCCGAACCGACAGGGTGCGGCCTATGGCTACACCTTC	CASSPNRQGAAYGYTF
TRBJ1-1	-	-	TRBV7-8	TGTGCCAGCAGCTTACAAGGGGGAAACACTGAAGCTTTCTTT	CASSLQGGNTEAFF
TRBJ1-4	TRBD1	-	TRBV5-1	TGCGCCAGCAGCTTACAGGGGCCGAGGGAGGAAAAACTGTTTTTT	CASSLQGPREEKLFF
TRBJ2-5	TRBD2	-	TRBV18	TGTGCCAGCTCACCACTATCGAGCGGGGGCTCCCTTGGTATCCAGTACTTC	CASSPLSSGGSLGIQYF
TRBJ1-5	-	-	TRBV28	TGTGCCAGCAGTTGGACAGATAGCAATCAGCCCCAGCATTTT	CASSWTDSNQPQHF
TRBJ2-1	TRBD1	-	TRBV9	TGTGCCAGCAGCGTAGGACAGGGAAACCAGCAGTTCTTC	CASSVGQGNQQFF
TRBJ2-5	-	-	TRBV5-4	TGTGCCAGCAGCTTGGAGTCTTTTCAGTTGACCCAGTACTTC	CASSLESFQLTQYF
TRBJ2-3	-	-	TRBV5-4	TGTGCCAGCAGCTTGGAGCACCTCACAGATACGCAGTATTTT	CASSLEHLTDTQYF
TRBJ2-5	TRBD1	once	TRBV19	TGTGCCAGTAGCGTAGGGGGGACAGGGAGTCAAGAGACCCAGTACTTC	CASSVGGTGSQETQYF
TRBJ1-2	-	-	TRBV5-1	TGCGCCAGCAGCTTGGGGGATAACTATGGCTACACCTTC	CASSLGDNYGYTF
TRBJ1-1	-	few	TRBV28	TGTGCCAGCAGTTTTGGGATGAACACTGAAGCTTTCTTT	CASSFGMNTEAFF
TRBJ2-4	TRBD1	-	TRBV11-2	TGTGCCAGCAGCTTAGGACAGGGGGCCTCAAAGGACATTCAGTACTTC	CASSLGQGASKDIQYF
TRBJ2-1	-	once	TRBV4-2	TGTGCCAGCAGCCAGGGACCGCTGGGATACAATGAGCAGTTCTTC	CASSQGPLGYNEQFF
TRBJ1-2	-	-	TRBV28	TGTGCCAGCAGTCCCCCCCAGGGAAAACTAAGACATAACTATGGCTACACCTTC	CASSPPQGKLRHNYGYTF
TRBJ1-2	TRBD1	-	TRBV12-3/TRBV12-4	TGTGCCAGCAGTCGGGACAGGGACTATGGCTACACCTTC	CASSRDRDYGYTF
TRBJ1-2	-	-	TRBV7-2	TGTGCCAGCAGCTTAGGCCAGGGATCGGGGGGCTACACCTTC	CASSLGQGSGGYTF
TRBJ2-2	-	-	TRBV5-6	TGTGCCAGCAGCTTGGGAGGGGCCACCGGGGAGCTGTTTTTT	CASSLGGATGELFF
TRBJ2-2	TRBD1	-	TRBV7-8	TGTGCCAGCAGCACCAGACAGGGGCGAGGCACCGGGGAGCTGTTTTTT	CASSTRQGRGTGELFF
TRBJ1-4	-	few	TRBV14	TGTGCCAGCAGCAGAAGTGGGGGAGCAACTAATGAAAAACTGTTTTTT	CASSRSGGATNEKLFF
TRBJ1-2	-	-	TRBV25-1	TGTGCCAGCAGTGATGAACCGGCAGGGCGGATTGGCTACACCTTC	CASSDEPAGRIGYTF
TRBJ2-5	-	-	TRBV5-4	TGTGCCAGCAGCTTAAACAGGGAGGGCGGGGAGACCCAGTACTTC	CASSLNREGGETQYF
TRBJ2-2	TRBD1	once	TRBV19	TGTGCCAGTAGTACGATTTTCGGACAGGGCGGGAACGCCGGGGAGCTGTTTTTT	CASSTIFGQGGNAGELFF
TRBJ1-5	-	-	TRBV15	TGTGCCACCAGCAGAGATCCGGGGAGCAATCAGCCCCAGCATTTT	CATSRDPGSNQPQHF
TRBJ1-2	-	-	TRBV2	TGTGCCAGCATACAAGCAGGGAAGAAGCATGGCTACACCTTC	CASIQAGKKHGYTF
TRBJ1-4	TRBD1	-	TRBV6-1	TGTGCCAGCAGTGATTACGGGACAGGGGGTGAAAAACTGTTTTTT	CASSDYGTGGEKLFF
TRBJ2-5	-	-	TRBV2	TGTGCCAGCAGTGGAATAGGGGCCCAAGAGACCCAGTACTTC	CASSGIGAQETQYF
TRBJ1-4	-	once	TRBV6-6	TGTGCCAGCAGTTACTCGATCCAACAGGATGAAAAACTGTTTTTT	CASSYSIQQDEKLFF
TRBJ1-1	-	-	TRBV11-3	TGTGCCAGCAGCTTTATCTCAACTGAAGCTTTCTTT	CASSFISTEAFF